This entry lists 20 T cell receptor beta chains sequenced from one sample in a study of blood T cell repertoires in COVID-19. Sequenced by immunoSEQ multiplex PCR; TCRdb stores in-frame clones only, minus some. In the table there are more than 50,000 clones, 88% of which are singletons. Material for sequencing was peripheral blood. The receptor source for this set is a human donor in a cohort sampled during active COVID-19.

The CDR3: CAWSEGAHTEAFF. For the CDR3, the DNA is TGTGCCTGGAGTGAGGGGGCGCACACTGAAGCTTTCTTT. This chain links TRBV30 with TRBJ1-1, with 7 nucleotides matching TRBD1. Germline CDR1 GTSNPN, CDR2 SVGIG (reference sequence). The CDR3 totals 13 residues. V was clipped by 1 base and J by 3 bases; unmatched bases: 2. Supplemented by reference TRBV30 and TRBJ1-1, the full variable domain reads SQTIHQWPATLVQPVGSPLSLECTVEGTSNPNLYWYRQAAGRGLQLLFYSVGIGQISSEVPQNLSASRPQDRQFILSSKKLLLSDSGFYLCAWSEGAHTEAFFGQGTRLTVV.

This chain uses TRBV28 with TRBJ2-7, with 9 bases that match TRBD2. Germline lookup yields CDR1 MDHEN and CDR2 SYDVKM. CDR3 length: 17 amino acids. J gave up 1 base and V 3 bases, and 10 bases lay outside the gene matches. The CDR3 nucleotides are TGTGCCAGCAGTTTCGGGCTAGCGGGATTTCTGTCCTACGAGCAGTACTTC. Translating gives CASSFGLAGFLSYEQYF.

This sequence joins TRBV11-2 and TRBJ2-5; D not resolved. Trimming took 3 bases from V and 5 from J, leaving 7 bases between them. CDR3 size: 12 residues. Germline CDR1 SGHAT, CDR2 FQNNGV. For the CDR3, the DNA is TGTGCCAGCAGCTTGTCTAGTGAGACCCAGTACTTC. This encodes CASSLSSETQYF.

This clone was picked up a small number of times. This chain links TRBV27 with TRBJ1-2; 7 bases line up with TRBD1. Trimming at V came to 6 bases and at J to 2 bases, leaving 9 bases not matched to a gene. CDR3 size: 15 residues. Germline V gene lookup returns CDR1 MNHEY and CDR2 SMNVEV (reference sequence). The CDR3 spells CASSPRTGVNYGYTF. CDR3 nucleotide sequence: TGTGCCAGCAGCCCTAGGACAGGCGTGAACTATGGCTACACCTTC.

This clone was seen just once. This chain connects TRBV6-2 or TRBV6-3 to TRBJ1-5; D unclear. Germline-derived CDR1 and CDR2 are MNHEY and SVGEGT. The V and J ends lost 4 bases and 4 bases respectively, with 14 bases between them. The CDR3 runs to 15 residues. The CDR3 coding sequence is TGTGCCAGCAGTTCTCCCAGGTTGTGGAATCAGCCCCAGCATTTT. This codes for CASSSPRLWNQPQHF.

The genes are TRBV29-1 and TRBJ1-5, with 8 bases lining up with TRBD1. Germline CDR1 and CDR2: SQVTM and ANQGSEA. The V and J ends lost 4 bases and 5 bases, in that order; junction bases with no gene match: 10. The CDR3 length is 15 residues. The CDR3 sequence: CSVAGTGERDQPQHF. CDR3 in DNA: TGCAGCGTTGCGGGGACAGGTGAACGAGATCAGCCCCAGCATTTT. Full variable domain (remainder filled in from reference TRBV29-1 and TRBJ1-5): SAVISQKPSRDICQRGTSLTIQCQVDSQVTMMFWYRQQPGQSLTLIATANQGSEATYESGFVIDKFPISRPNLTFSTLTVSNMSPEDSSIYLCSVAGTGERDQPQHFGDGTRLSIL.

This chain uses TRBV6-1 with TRBJ2-7; a possible D gene is TRBD2 (5 bases). The CDR3 has 12 residues. Between the trimmed V and J ends, which lost 1 base and 6 bases, there was a span of 7 bases. Germline loops: CDR1 MNHNS, CDR2 SASEGT. In nucleotides, the CDR3 is TGTGCCAGCAGTGAAGTGCTAGCCGAGCAGTACTTC. This codes for CASSEVLAEQYF.

The chain joins TRBV28 to TRBJ1-6, with a weak D call TRBD1 (6 bases). Trimming took 7 bases from V and 9 from J, leaving 16 bases between them. Looked up from germline, CDR1 is MDHEN and CDR2 is SYDVKM. The CDR3 runs 14 residues. DNA of the CDR3: TGTGCCAGCATCGCAGGGGCCCAGGGTTCACCCCTCCACTTT. This codes for CASIAGAQGSPLHF.

The chain combines TRBV29-1 with TRBJ2-7; a possible D gene is TRBD1 (5 bases). V lost 3 bases, J lost 6 bases, and 9 bases lay in between. Germline V gene lookup returns CDR1 SQVTM and CDR2 ANQGSEA. The CDR3 runs 11 residues. The CDR3 sequence: CSVDAGREQYF. The CDR3 DNA is TGCAGCGTTGACGCAGGGCGCGAGCAGTACTTC.

The chain carries TRBV13 and TRBJ1-5; 7 bases line up with TRBD1. With 3 bases clipped from V and 3 bases from J, the junction kept 5 bases outside the gene matches. This CDR3 comprises 15 residues. Germline V gene sequence: CDR1 PRHDT, CDR2 FYEKMQ (reference sequence). For the CDR3, the DNA is TGTGCCAGCAGCTTGGGACAGCAGCTCAATCAGCCCCAGCATTTT. This encodes CASSLGQQLNQPQHF.

The chain couples TRBV2 to TRBJ2-3, with TRBD2 matching 8 bases. The CDR3 loop spans 16 amino acids. The V gene end was trimmed by 8 bases and the J gene end by 3 bases; junction bases not matched to a gene: 13. Germline CDR1 and CDR2: SNHLY and FYNNEI. The CDR3 protein is CASRAPGLVVTDTQYF. The CDR3 region has the DNA TGTGCCAGCCGGGCTCCGGGACTAGTAGTGACAGATACGCAGTATTTT.

The J gene is TRBJ2-3, the V gene TRBV5-6; the D is unclear. Trimming took off 4 bases at V and 2 bases at J, with 5 bases between the two ends. The CDR3 is 12 amino acids. Per germline, CDR1 SGHDT and CDR2 YYEEEE. CDR3 sequence (DNA): TGTGCCAGCAGCCTAATCACAGATACGCAGTATTTT. Its translation is CASSLITDTQYF. Filled out from reference TRBV5-6 and TRBJ2-3, the complete variable domain reads DAGVTQSPTHLIKTRGQQVTLRCSPKSGHDTVSWYQQALGQGPQFIFQYYEEEERQRGNFPDRFSGHQFPNYSSELNVNALLLGDSALYLCASSLITDTQYFGPGTRLTVL.

This clone showed up just once. The chain couples TRBV5-5 to TRBJ2-3; the match to TRBD1 covers 7 bases. Per the germline V gene, CDR1 is SGHKS and CDR2 is YYEKEE (reference sequence). With 5 bases clipped from V and 4 bases from J, the junction kept 10 bases outside the gene matches. CDR3 size: 15 residues. In nucleotides, the CDR3 is TGTGCCAGCAGACAACCCACAGGGGCGGCAGATACGCAGTATTTT. Its translation: CASRQPTGAADTQYF.

The J gene is TRBJ2-3, the V gene TRBV7-6; weak D call: TRBD2 (5 bases). The CDR3 loop spans 16 amino acids. The germline CDR1 and CDR2 sequences are SGHVS and FNYEAQ. V lost 2 bases to trimming and J lost 1 base, with 13 bases between them. The CDR3 loop is CASSLRGFGGTDTQYF. CDR3 nucleotide sequence: TGTGCCAGCAGCTTAAGAGGGTTTGGGGGCACAGATACGCAGTATTTT. The full variable domain, completed using reference TRBV7-6 and TRBJ2-3, is GAGVSQSPRYKVTKRGQDVALRCDPISGHVSLYWYRQALGQGPEFLTYFNYEAQQDKSGLPNDRFSAERPEGSISTLTIQRTEQRDSAMYRCASSLRGFGGTDTQYFGPGTRLTVL.

This clone was seen a handful of times. This rearrangement joins TRBV7-8 to TRBJ2-7; D gene uncertain. Germline-derived CDR1 and CDR2 are SGHVS and FQNEAQ. The CDR3 spans 17 residues. Trimming removed 1 base from V and 2 bases from J, with 18 bases in between. The CDR3 bases are TGTGCCAGCAGCTTAGTCCCTCCCGGGTCAATCCCCTACGAGCAGTACTTC. This codes for CASSLVPPGSIPYEQYF. The full variable domain, rest sourced from reference TRBV7-8 and TRBJ2-7, is GAGVSQSPRYKVAKRGQDVALRCDPISGHVSLFWYQQALGQGPEFLTYFQNEAQLDKSGLPSDRFFAERPEGSVSTLKIQRTQQEDSAVYLCASSLVPPGSIPYEQYFGPGTRLTVT.

This sequence joins TRBV5-5 and TRBJ2-1; the match to TRBD2 covers 8 bases. CDR1 and CDR2 (germline): SGHKS, YYEKEE (reference sequence). The CDR3 extends over 15 amino acids. V shed 6 bases, J shed 2 bases, and the junction held 7 bases outside the gene matches. CDR3 nucleotide sequence: TGTGCCAGCATCCTAAGCGGGAGCGCCTACAATGAGCAGTTCTTC. Translating gives CASILSGSAYNEQFF.

The chain recombines TRBV9 with TRBJ1-1; D remains unclear. The CDR3 sequence is 17 residues long. The ends were cut back, 0 bases at V and 4 bases at J, with 19 bases in the middle. Germline V gives CDR1 SGDLS, CDR2 YYNGEE. The CDR3 nucleotides read TGTGCCAGCAGCGTAGGTGGAGGCCTGGCGTTGGGCACTGAAGCTTTCTTT. This encodes CASSVGGGLALGTEAFF.

The chain is built from TRBV5-1 and TRBJ2-7; 9 positions match TRBD1. The V gene's germline CDR1 is SGHRS and CDR2 YFSETQ. Germline trimming cut 4 bases from V and 5 bases from J; bases unmatched to any gene: 10. The CDR3 covers 15 residues. Here the CDR3 DNA reads TGCGCCAGCAGCCCCCTCGCGGGACAGGGAAACGAGCAGTACTTC. Translating gives CASSPLAGQGNEQYF.

This clone was found once. This rearrangement joins TRBV6-2 or TRBV6-3 to TRBJ1-2, with D possibly TRBD1 on 6 matching bases. Germline values: CDR1 MNHEY, CDR2 SVGEGT. The CDR3 runs 14 residues. V shed 6 bases and J shed 5 bases, with 16 bases lying between them. CDR3 coding DNA: TGTGCCAGCAGCCTATTTACAGGGAGTTATGGCTACACCTTC. It specifies CASSLFTGSYGYTF.

This clone was picked up a small number of times. The chain couples TRBV20-1 to TRBJ1-1; D call uncertain. The CDR3 loop spans 11 amino acids. Germline CDR1 DFQATT, CDR2 SNEGSKA (reference sequence). Trimming pared 3 bases from V and 3 bases from J, leaving 5 bases between. CDR3 protein: CSAREDTEAFF. The CDR3 DNA follows: TGCAGTGCTAGGGAGGACACTGAAGCTTTCTTT.